This T cell receptor beta chain was captured by sequencing in a study of patients and donors after allogeneic stem cell transplantation. TCRdb recomputed calls from the RT-PCR reads with MiXCR, one row per CDR3 protein. The sample lists around 240,000 distinct CDR3 sequences, 11% to 15% occurring once. For this clonotype: A much larger clonotype is one base distant, so this may be a read error.

The CDR3 is 14 amino acids. V gave up 3 bases and J gave up 7 bases, with 15 bases separating them. The TCR sequence derives from a human donor who was either an allogeneic HSCT recipient or a stem cell or donor lymphocyte infusion donor (not recorded which). It is not recorded whose cells these are; they may come from a transplant donor. The source material was blood, either unsorted or a sorted T cell fraction (not recorded which). The V call is TRBV12-3 or TRBV12-4, the J call TRBJ1-2; a possible D gene is TRBD1 (5 bases). The CDR3 DNA follows: TGTGCCAGCAGTTTCGGAGGGACGGGTGGTGGCTACACCTTC. This gives the protein CASSFGGTGGGYTF.